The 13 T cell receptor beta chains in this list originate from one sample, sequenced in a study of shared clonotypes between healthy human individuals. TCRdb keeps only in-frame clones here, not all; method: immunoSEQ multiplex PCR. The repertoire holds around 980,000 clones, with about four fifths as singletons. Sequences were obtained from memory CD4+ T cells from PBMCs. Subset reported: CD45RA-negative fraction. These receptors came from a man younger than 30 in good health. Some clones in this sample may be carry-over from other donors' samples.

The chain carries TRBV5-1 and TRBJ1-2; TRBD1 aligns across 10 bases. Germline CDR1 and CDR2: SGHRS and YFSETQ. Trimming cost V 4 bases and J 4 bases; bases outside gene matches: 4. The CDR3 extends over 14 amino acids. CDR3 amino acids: CASSTRDRGYGYTF. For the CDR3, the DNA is TGCGCCAGCAGCACCCGGGACAGGGGCTATGGCTACACCTTC.

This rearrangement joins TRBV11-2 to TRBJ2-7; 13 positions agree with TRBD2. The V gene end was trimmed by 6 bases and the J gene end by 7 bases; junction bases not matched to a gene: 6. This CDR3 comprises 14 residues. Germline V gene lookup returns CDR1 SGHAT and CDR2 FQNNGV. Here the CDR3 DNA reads TGTGCCAGCAGACTAGCGGGAGGGGCAGGGGAGCAGTACTTC. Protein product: CASRLAGGAGEQYF.

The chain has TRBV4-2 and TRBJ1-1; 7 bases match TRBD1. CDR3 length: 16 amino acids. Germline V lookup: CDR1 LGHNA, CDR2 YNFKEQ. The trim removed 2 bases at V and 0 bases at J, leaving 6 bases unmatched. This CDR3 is CASSQSGGGMNTEAFF. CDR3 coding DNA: TGTGCCAGCAGCCAATCAGGGGGAGGAATGAACACTGAAGCTTTCTTT.

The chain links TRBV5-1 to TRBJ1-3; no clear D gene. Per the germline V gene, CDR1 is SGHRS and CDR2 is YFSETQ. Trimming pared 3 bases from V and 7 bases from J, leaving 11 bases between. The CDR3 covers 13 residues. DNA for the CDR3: TGCGCCAGCAGCTCGGAAGAAGCTAACACCATATATTTT. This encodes CASSSEEANTIYF. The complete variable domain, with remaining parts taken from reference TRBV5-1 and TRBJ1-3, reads KAGVTQTPRYLIKTRGQQVTLSCSPISGHRSVSWYQQTPGQGLQFLFEYFSETQRNKGNFPGRFSGRQFSNSRSEMNVSTLELGDSALYLCASSSEEANTIYFGEGSWLTVV.

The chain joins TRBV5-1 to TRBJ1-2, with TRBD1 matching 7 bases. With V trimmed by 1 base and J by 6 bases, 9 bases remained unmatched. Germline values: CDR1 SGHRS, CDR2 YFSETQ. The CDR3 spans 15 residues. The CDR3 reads CASSLTGEGTHGYTF. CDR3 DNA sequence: TGCGCCAGCAGCTTGACAGGGGAGGGGACTCATGGCTACACCTTC.

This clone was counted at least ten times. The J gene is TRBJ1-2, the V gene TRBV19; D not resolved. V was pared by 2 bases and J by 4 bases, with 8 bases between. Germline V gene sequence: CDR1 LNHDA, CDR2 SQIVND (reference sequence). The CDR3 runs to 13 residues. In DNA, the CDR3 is TGTGCCAGTAGTATAAGGACGACCTATGGCTACACCTTC. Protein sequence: CASSIRTTYGYTF.

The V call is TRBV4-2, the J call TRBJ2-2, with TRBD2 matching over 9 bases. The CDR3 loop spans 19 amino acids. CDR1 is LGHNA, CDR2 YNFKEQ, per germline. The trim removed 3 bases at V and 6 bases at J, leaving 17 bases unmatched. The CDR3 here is CASSQGPTQLAGSPGELFF. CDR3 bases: TGTGCCAGCAGCCAGGGTCCTACACAGCTAGCGGGATCCCCCGGGGAGCTGTTTTTT.

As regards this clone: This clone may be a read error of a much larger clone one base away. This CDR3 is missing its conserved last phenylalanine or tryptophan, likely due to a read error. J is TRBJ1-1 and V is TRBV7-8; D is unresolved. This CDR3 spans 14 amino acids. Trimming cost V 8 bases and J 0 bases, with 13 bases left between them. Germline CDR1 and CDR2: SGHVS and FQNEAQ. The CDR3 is CASGFRFLNTEAFL. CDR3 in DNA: TGTGCCAGCGGATTTCGTTTCTTGAACACTGAAGCTTTCCTT.

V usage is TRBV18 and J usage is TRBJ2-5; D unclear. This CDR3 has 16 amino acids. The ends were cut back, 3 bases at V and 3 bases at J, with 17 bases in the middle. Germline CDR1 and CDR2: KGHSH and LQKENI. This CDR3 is CASSPYVPAPEETQYF. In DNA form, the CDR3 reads TGTGCCAGCTCACCCTACGTCCCTGCGCCTGAAGAGACCCAGTACTTC.

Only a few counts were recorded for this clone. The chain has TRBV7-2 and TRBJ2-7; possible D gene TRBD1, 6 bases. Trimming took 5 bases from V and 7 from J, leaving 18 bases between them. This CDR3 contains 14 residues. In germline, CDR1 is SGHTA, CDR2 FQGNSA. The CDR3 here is CASSSSGTYGEQYF. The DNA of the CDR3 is TGTGCCAGCAGCAGCTCCGGGACATATGGAGAGCAGTACTTC.

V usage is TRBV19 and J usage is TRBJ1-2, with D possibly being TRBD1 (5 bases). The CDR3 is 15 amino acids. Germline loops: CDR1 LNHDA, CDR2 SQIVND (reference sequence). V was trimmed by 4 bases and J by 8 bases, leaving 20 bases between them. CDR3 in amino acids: CASSNSTTGAGGYTF. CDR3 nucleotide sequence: TGTGCCAGTAGTAATTCAACCACAGGAGCGGGCGGCTACACCTTC.

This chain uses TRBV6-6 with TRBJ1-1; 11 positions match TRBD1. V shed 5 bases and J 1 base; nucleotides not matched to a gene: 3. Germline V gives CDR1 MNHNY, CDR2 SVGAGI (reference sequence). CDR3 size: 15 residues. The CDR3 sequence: CASSGDRGKNTEAFF. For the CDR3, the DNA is TGTGCCAGCAGTGGGGACAGGGGGAAGAACACTGAAGCTTTCTTT.

The CDR3 region has the DNA TGTGCCTGGGGCGGGGCTTCCTACGAGCAGTACTTC. This gives the protein CAWGGASYEQYF. The chain carries TRBV30 and TRBJ2-7; maybe TRBD2 (6 bases). Trimming cost V 5 bases and J 1 base, with 9 bases left between them. Germline CDR1 and CDR2: GTSNPN and SVGIG (reference sequence). The CDR3 has 12 amino acids. Combining the CDR3 with reference TRBV30 and TRBJ2-7 gives the whole variable domain SQTIHQWPATLVQPVGSPLSLECTVEGTSNPNLYWYRQAAGRGLQLLFYSVGIGQISSEVPQNLSASRPQDRQFILSSKKLLLSDSGFYLCAWGGASYEQYFGPGTRLTVT.